These 7 T cell receptor beta chains originate from one sample sequenced in a study of blood T cell repertoires in COVID-19. Here immunoSEQ multiplex PCR was the method, and the copy in TCRdb shows in-frame clones only, minus some. The sample holds 140,000 or so clones, 65% to 80% seen once. Input material: peripheral blood. The receptors shown here come from a man in his 60s with acute or convalescent COVID-19.

The sample holds many counts of this clone. This chain links TRBV2 with TRBJ2-7; D not certain. Trimming shortened V by 4 bases and J by 5 bases, and 3 bases separated the two germline ends. This CDR3 region has 10 residues. Germline CDR1 reads SNHLY; CDR2 reads FYNNEI. DNA for the CDR3: TGTGCCAGCAGTGTTAACGAGCAGTACTTC. Translated: CASSVNEQYF.

V usage is TRBV11-2 and J usage is TRBJ2-3, with 9 bases fitting TRBD2. J gave up 11 bases and V 1 base, and 13 bases lay outside the gene matches. This CDR3 region has 16 residues. CDR1 and CDR2 from the germline V gene are SGHAT and FQNNGV. The CDR3 nucleotides are TGTGCCAGCAGCTTAGTTTTGGGCGGGAGGGCCTCCGGGCAGTATTTT. Its protein product is CASSLVLGGRASGQYF.

The chain is built from TRBV7-3 and TRBJ2-3; 7 nucleotides align to TRBD1. Germline values: CDR1 SGHTA, CDR2 FQGTGA. The V and J ends lost 4 bases and 2 bases, in that order; junction bases with no gene match: 3. The length of the CDR3 is 14 residues. CDR3 in amino acids: CASSWGQNTDTQYF. In nucleotides, the CDR3 is TGTGCCAGCAGCTGGGGACAGAACACAGATACGCAGTATTTT.

This clone has only one observation. The chain recombines TRBV4-1 with TRBJ2-2, with D possibly being TRBD2 (6 bases). This CDR3 region has 15 residues. CDR1 and CDR2 (germline): MGHRA, YSYEKL. Trimming took 3 bases from V and 8 from J, leaving 16 bases between them. CDR3 bases: TGCGCCAGCAGCCAGGCGGGACTGAGGAGGGGGGAGCTGTTTTTT. It translates to CASSQAGLRRGELFF.

The V call is TRBV6-5, the J call TRBJ2-5; D remains unclear. This CDR3 has 13 amino acids. From germline, CDR1 is MNHEY and CDR2 SVGAGI. The V gene lost 6 bases and the J gene lost 5 bases, with 13 bases spanning the gap. The CDR3 region is CASSLGAAETQYF. The CDR3 bases are TGTGCCAGCAGCCTCGGAGCAGCGGAGACCCAGTACTTC.

The chain has TRBV19 and TRBJ2-1; 9 nucleotides match TRBD2. The CDR3 spans 15 residues. Germline CDR1 is LNHDA and CDR2 is SQIVND (reference sequence). The CDR3 is CASVWNSGSSNEQFF. The CDR3 DNA is TGTGCTTCAGTATGGAATAGCGGGAGCTCCAATGAGCAGTTCTTC. The whole variable domain, filled in from reference TRBV19 and TRBJ2-1, reads DGGITQSPKYLFRKEGQNVTLSCEQNLNHDAMYWYRQDPGQGLRLIYYSQIVNDFQKGDIAEGYSVSREKKESFPLTVTSAQKNPTAFYLCASVWNSGSSNEQFFGPGTRLTVL.

V is TRBV30 and J is TRBJ2-1, with 7 positions matching TRBD2. The trim removed 0 bases at V and 7 bases at J, leaving 6 bases unmatched. Germline CDR1 reads GTSNPN; CDR2 reads SVGIG (reference sequence). There are 14 residues in the CDR3. Here the CDR3 DNA reads TGTGCCTGGAGTGTGGTCGGGAGGTCGAATGAGCAGTTCTTC. This translates into CAWSVVGRSNEQFF.